The sequence of this T cell receptor (beta chain) was determined in a study of shared clonotypes between healthy human individuals. Notes on the study in general: Some clonotypes were shared by all four sorted-subset donors, while others were not shared. The non-shared ones had lower generation probabilities than the shared ones.

Regarding this clone: Its matching antigen is unknown.

Generated by immunoSEQ multiplex PCR, the TCRdb table keeps only in-frame clones and is missing some. The table records about 2.5 million clones, about 90% of them present only once. CD4+ cells were split into CD45RA+ naive and CD45RA-negative memory subsets. Sequencing used naive CD4+ T cells from PBMCs. Documented subset: CD45RA+ positively selected. The sequence was obtained from a man younger than 35 in good health. Some clones in this sample may be carry-over from other donors' samples.

CDR3 residues: CATQSTGAIWQPQHF. The CDR3 coding sequence is TGTGCCACCCAAAGCACAGGGGCCATATGGCAGCCCCAGCATTTT. The genes are TRBV6-1 and TRBJ1-5; TRBD1 agrees at 7 bases. The germline V gene encodes CDR1 MNHNS and CDR2 SASEGT. The CDR3 runs 15 residues. With V trimmed by 10 bases and J by 7 bases, 16 bases remained unmatched.